The clone carrying this TCR beta chain showed up just once. These data originate in a study of TIL therapy for anti-PD-1-resistant metastatic lung cancer. This CDR3 region has 15 residues. From germline, CDR1 is LGHNA and CDR2 YSLEER. The ends were cut back, 3 bases at V and 4 bases at J, with 14 bases in the middle. The immunoSEQ assay was v3. TCRdb's table, derived via immunoSEQ multiplex PCR, lists solely in-frame clones and lacks some. The sample records approximately 50,000 clones, more than 80% being singletons. Documented time point: pre-treatment sample, taken before nivolumab and TIL therapy. This sample comprised blood, obtained at baseline. The source of this sequence is a person between 25 and 80 years old with non-small cell lung cancer. This chain joins TRBV4-3 and TRBJ2-3; D assignment may be TRBD1 or TRBD2 (5 bases each). The CDR3: CASSQGDSLADTQYF. The DNA for the CDR3 is TGCGCCAGCAGCCAGGGAGACAGCCTTGCAGATACGCAGTATTTT.